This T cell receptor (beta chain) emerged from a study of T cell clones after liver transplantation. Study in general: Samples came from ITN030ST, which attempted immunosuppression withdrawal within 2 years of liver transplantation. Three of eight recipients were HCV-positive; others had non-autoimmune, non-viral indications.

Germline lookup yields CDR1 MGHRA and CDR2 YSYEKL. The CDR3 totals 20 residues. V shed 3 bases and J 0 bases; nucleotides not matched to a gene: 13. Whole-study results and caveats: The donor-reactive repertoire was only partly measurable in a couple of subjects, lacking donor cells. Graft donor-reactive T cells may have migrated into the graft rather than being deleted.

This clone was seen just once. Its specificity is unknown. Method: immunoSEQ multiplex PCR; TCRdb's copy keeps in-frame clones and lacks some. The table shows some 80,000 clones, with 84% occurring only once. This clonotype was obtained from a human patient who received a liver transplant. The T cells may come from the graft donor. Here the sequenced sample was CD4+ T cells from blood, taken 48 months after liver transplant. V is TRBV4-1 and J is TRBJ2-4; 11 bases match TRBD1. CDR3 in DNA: TGCGCCAGCAGCCAGGAAAACTTGGGACAGGGGGTCTTAGCCAAAAACATTCAGTACTTC. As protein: CASSQENLGQGVLAKNIQYF.